This T cell receptor (beta chain) stems from a study of shared clonotypes between healthy human individuals. Some clones are missing from TCRdb's copy, which holds only in-frame ones; the method was immunoSEQ multiplex PCR. The top ten clones hold more than 1.5% of a sample with 780,000 or so clones, around 77% of them seen once. Study results and limitations: Rarefaction revealed incomplete sorted-subset sequencing despite large depth. Sharing across four donors was highest in naive CD4 (about 5%) and lowest in memory CD8 (around 0.4%).

Germline CDR1 and CDR2: KGHSH and LQKENI. Trimming removed 7 bases from V and 3 bases from J; junction bases left unmatched: 2. There are 14 residues in the CDR3. A word on this clone: Its antigen is not identified.

Partitioning of CD4+ cells yielded a CD45RA+ naive subset and a CD45RA-negative memory subset. The clonotype was recovered from a woman aged 25 to 39 in good health. Sequences were obtained from memory CD4+ T cells sorted from blood. Documented subset: CD45RA-negative fraction. This sequence joins TRBV18 and TRBJ2-5; 13 positions agree with TRBD2. The CDR3 sequence: CASLGLAGEETQYF. The DNA for the CDR3 is TGTGCCAGCTTAGGACTAGCGGGAGAAGAGACCCAGTACTTC. The whole variable domain, filled in from reference TRBV18 and TRBJ2-5, reads NAGVMQNPRHLVRRRGQEARLRCSPMKGHSHVYWYRQLPEEGLKFMVYLQKENIIDESGMPKERFSAEFPKEGPSILRIQQVVRGDSAAYFCASLGLAGEETQYFGPGTRLLVL.